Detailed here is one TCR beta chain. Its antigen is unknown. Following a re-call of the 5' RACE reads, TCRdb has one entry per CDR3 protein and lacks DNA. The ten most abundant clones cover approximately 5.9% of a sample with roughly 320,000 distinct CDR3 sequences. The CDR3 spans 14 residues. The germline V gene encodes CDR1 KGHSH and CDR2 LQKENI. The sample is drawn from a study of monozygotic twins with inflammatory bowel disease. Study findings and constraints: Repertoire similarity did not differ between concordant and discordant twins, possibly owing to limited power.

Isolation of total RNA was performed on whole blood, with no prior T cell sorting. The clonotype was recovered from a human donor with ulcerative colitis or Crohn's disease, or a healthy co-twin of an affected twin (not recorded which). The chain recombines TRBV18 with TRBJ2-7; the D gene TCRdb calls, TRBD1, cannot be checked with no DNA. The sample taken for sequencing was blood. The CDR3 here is CASSPGQSSYEQYF.